The next 11 T cell receptor beta chains were all read from a single sample in a study of cytomegalovirus exposure and HLA in healthy donors. The primer mix had 60 Vbeta and 13 Jbeta primers. Sequenced by immunoSEQ multiplex PCR; TCRdb stores in-frame clones only, minus some. The listing contains about 130,000 clones. The sample was PBMCs. The receptor source for this set is a woman aged 40 to 49 in good health and CMV-seronegative.

The chain has TRBV12-5 and TRBJ2-3, with 11 positions matching TRBD1. This CDR3 spans 16 amino acids. After removal of 5 bases from V and 2 bases from J, the junction contained 6 bases not matched to a gene. CDR1 and CDR2 from the germline V gene are LGHNT and FRNRAP. CDR3 nucleotide sequence: TGTGCTAGTGGTCCGTGGACAGGGGGCCTCACAGATACGCAGTATTTT. Translated: CASGPWTGGLTDTQYF.

The rearrangement links TRBV5-1 to TRBJ2-5; maybe TRBD1 (5 bases). Germline values: CDR1 SGHRS, CDR2 YFSETQ. CDR3 size: 15 residues. The V gene lost 1 base and the J gene lost 6 bases, with 16 bases spanning the gap. CDR3 residues: CASSLRIPTVQTQYF. CDR3 sequence (DNA): TGCGCCAGCAGCTTGAGAATTCCGACAGTTCAGACCCAGTACTTC.

This chain uses TRBV18 with TRBJ1-1; D may be TRBD1 (6 bases). Trimming left V 5 bases short and J 4 bases short, with 11 bases between. The germline V gene encodes CDR1 KGHSH and CDR2 LQKENI. The CDR3 extends over 13 amino acids. The CDR3 sequence is CASSTTGRTEAFF. CDR3 DNA sequence: TGTGCCAGCTCAACTACAGGGCGCACTGAAGCTTTCTTT.

This chain uses TRBV7-3 with TRBJ2-5; D might be TRBD2 (6 bases). CDR1 SGHTA and CDR2 FQGTGA come from the germline V gene. The ends were cut back, 5 bases at V and 0 bases at J, with 10 bases in the middle. This CDR3 has 14 residues. The CDR3, as DNA: TGTGCCAGCAGCCTGGGGGACTACCAAGAGACCCAGTACTTC. This sequence encodes CASSLGDYQETQYF.

V usage is TRBV19 and J usage is TRBJ1-4, with 7 bases lining up with TRBD1. Germline CDR1 LNHDA, CDR2 SQIVND (reference sequence). Germline trimming cut 7 bases from V and 5 bases from J; bases unmatched to any gene: 7. This CDR3 comprises 14 residues. In DNA, the CDR3 is TGTGCCAGTACCCGACAGGGCTCGAATGAAAAACTGTTTTTT. Its protein is CASTRQGSNEKLFF.

The V call is TRBV11-2, the J call TRBJ1-1; tentative D call: TRBD1 (6 bases). Germline assignment: CDR1 SGHAT and CDR2 FQNNGV. This CDR3 spans 17 amino acids. Trimming took 0 bases from V and 1 from J, leaving 15 bases between them. The CDR3, as DNA: TGTGCCAGCAGCTTAGAGGCAGGGGTCTATCCGAACACTGAAGCTTTCTTT. Its protein is CASSLEAGVYPNTEAFF.

The V call is TRBV6-5, the J call TRBJ2-5; 9 bases map to TRBD1. Unmatched junction bases numbered 6, after V lost 10 bases and J lost 0 bases. Germline-derived CDR1 and CDR2 are MNHEY and SVGAGI. CDR3 length equals 14 residues. CDR3 sequence reads: CATRGTGNQETQYF. CDR3 DNA sequence: TGTGCCACCAGGGGGACAGGGAACCAAGAGACCCAGTACTTC.

The gene calls are TRBV25-1 and TRBJ2-7; the match to TRBD1 covers 8 bases. The CDR3 contains 15 residues. Germline-derived CDR1 and CDR2 are MGHDK and SYGVNS. V was clipped by 3 bases and J by 2 bases; unmatched bases: 6. CDR3 protein: CASSEYWDRPYEQYF. The CDR3 DNA reads as TGTGCCAGCAGTGAGTATTGGGACAGGCCCTACGAGCAGTACTTC.

CDR3 coding DNA: TGTGCCAGCAGCTCCCAGGGCTTAGGCGAGCAGTACTTC. This encodes CASSSQGLGEQYF. The chain recombines TRBV7-3 with TRBJ2-7; weak D call: TRBD1 (5 bases). CDR1 and CDR2 from the germline V gene are SGHTA and FQGTGA. The ends were cut back, 4 bases at V and 6 bases at J, with 13 bases in the middle. The CDR3 is 13 residues long.

The chain is built from TRBV5-4 and TRBJ1-2; D call uncertain. The V and J ends lost 0 bases and 5 bases respectively, with 8 bases between them. Per the germline V gene, CDR1 is SGHNT and CDR2 is YYREEE (reference sequence). The CDR3 loop spans 13 amino acids. CDR3 bases: TGTGCCAGCAGCTTGGCGAGGAATTATGGCTACACCTTC. This gives the protein CASSLARNYGYTF.

The chain employs TRBV19 and TRBJ2-5, with D perhaps matching TRBD1 (6 bases). CDR1 LNHDA and CDR2 SQIVND come from the germline V gene (reference sequence). The V end was cut by 7 bases, the J end by 4 bases, with 19 bases between. This CDR3 is 15 amino acids long. In DNA, the CDR3 is TGTGCCAGTACCTCGGGGCAGGGGATCGGAGAGACCCAGTACTTC. It codes for CASTSGQGIGETQYF.